The 29 T cell receptor beta chains below come from one sample, sequenced in a study of control samples from healthy donors and cancer patients. The protocol was immunoSEQ multiplex PCR, while the TCRdb copy is restricted to in-frame clones and leaves out a portion. The sample lists some 150,000 clones; approximately 91% were seen once. The sequencing input was blood. These receptors all stem from a man aged 30 to 45 in good health.

The chain carries TRBV9 and TRBJ1-4, with 7 bases fitting TRBD1. This CDR3 has 15 amino acids. Germline lookup yields CDR1 SGDLS and CDR2 YYNGEE. Unmatched junction bases numbered 5, after V lost 4 bases and J lost 2 bases. The DNA for the CDR3 is TGTGCCAGCAGCCCGAAGGGGGCCACTAATGAAAAACTGTTTTTT. Its translation is CASSPKGATNEKLFF.

V gene TRBV24-1 combines with J gene TRBJ2-7; TRBD1 matches 10 bases. From germline, CDR1 is KGHDR and CDR2 SFDVKD. CDR3 length: 15 amino acids. Trimming cost V 4 bases and J 6 bases; bases outside gene matches: 8. This chain's CDR3 is CATSEPKTGGGEQYF. DNA of the CDR3: TGTGCCACCAGTGAACCCAAGACAGGGGGCGGCGAGCAGTACTTC.

This chain links TRBV6-2 or TRBV6-3 with TRBJ2-3, with TRBD1 matching 8 bases. CDR1 MNHEY and CDR2 SVGEGT come from the germline V gene. Trimming took 6 bases from V and 4 from J; bases not matched to a gene: 9. The CDR3 is 15 amino acids. CDR3 region: CASSLDRGPSDTQYF. The CDR3, as DNA: TGTGCCAGCAGCCTCGACAGGGGCCCATCAGATACGCAGTATTTT.

This sequence joins TRBV4-3 and TRBJ2-1; TRBD2 matches 7 bases. This CDR3 region has 16 residues. Trimming cost V 1 base and J 2 bases; bases outside gene matches: 5. Germline lookup yields CDR1 LGHNA and CDR2 YSLEER. CDR3 loop: CASSQGLAETYNEQFF. CDR3 sequence (DNA): TGCGCCAGCAGCCAAGGGCTAGCGGAGACCTACAATGAGCAGTTCTTC.

The chain recombines TRBV7-8 with TRBJ1-5, with no clear D. This CDR3 is built from 16 residues. V shed 5 bases and J shed 0 bases, with 14 bases lying between them. CDR1 and CDR2 (germline): SGHVS, FQNEAQ. CDR3 sequence (DNA): TGTGCCAGCAGCCCCCACCGTAGCGGTAGCAATCAGCCCCAGCATTTT. Translation gives CASSPHRSGSNQPQHF.

A note on this clone: Other DNA sequences in the same sample also yield this CDR3. V gene TRBV5-1 combines with J gene TRBJ1-4; 8 bases are shared with TRBD1. The CDR3 is made up of 14 amino acids. Per germline, CDR1 SGHRS and CDR2 YFSETQ. V shed 2 bases and J 4 bases; nucleotides not matched to a gene: 1. DNA of the CDR3: TGCGCCAGCAGCTTAGGACAGGGTAATGAAAAACTGTTTTTT. Its translation: CASSLGQGNEKLFF.

The chain is built from TRBV6-5 and TRBJ1-6; 7 nucleotides match TRBD1. The CDR3 extends over 13 amino acids. Germline V gene sequence: CDR1 MNHEY, CDR2 SVGAGI. The ends lost 2 bases at V and 9 bases at J; junction bases unmatched: 1. In DNA, the CDR3 is TGTGCCAGCAGTTACAGACAGGGTTCACCCCTCCACTTT. Translating it yields CASSYRQGSPLHF.

CDR3: CASSQASGQGIFHEQYF. The CDR3 nucleotides read TGCGCCAGCAGCCAAGCTAGCGGCCAGGGGATCTTCCACGAGCAGTACTTC. The chain combines TRBV4-1 with TRBJ2-7, with a weak D call TRBD2 (7 bases). V dropped 1 base and J dropped 5 bases, with 21 bases sitting between them. The CDR3 extends over 17 amino acids. The V gene's germline CDR1 is MGHRA and CDR2 YSYEKL.

V gene TRBV12-5 combines with J gene TRBJ1-1, with 8 bases identical to TRBD1. The CDR3 is 17 residues long. Per the germline V gene, CDR1 is LGHNT and CDR2 is FRNRAP. Trimming at V came to 2 bases and at J to 5 bases, leaving 13 bases not matched to a gene. For the CDR3, the DNA is TGTGCTAGTGGTTTGACATTCCAGGGGGCCGAGGGGACTGAAGCTTTCTTT. It translates to CASGLTFQGAEGTEAFF. Full variable domain (rest looked up from reference TRBV12-5 and TRBJ1-1): DARVTQTPRHKVTEMGQEVTMRCQPILGHNTVFWYRQTMMQGLELLAYFRNRAPLDDSGMPKDRFSAEMPDATLATLKIQPSEPRDSAVYFCASGLTFQGAEGTEAFFGQGTRLTVV.

The rearrangement uses TRBV7-3 and TRBJ1-5, with no clear D. V was clipped by 2 bases and J by 9 bases, with 14 bases between them. Germline CDR1 is SGHTA and CDR2 is FQGTGA. The length of the CDR3 is 14 residues. This chain's CDR3 is CASSLQVPAGPQHF. CDR3 sequence (DNA): TGTGCCAGCAGCTTACAGGTCCCAGCGGGGCCCCAGCATTTT.

This chain connects TRBV12-3 or TRBV12-4 to TRBJ1-2; TRBD1 aligns across 7 bases. The CDR3 contains 13 residues. Trimming removed 0 bases from V and 8 bases from J; junction bases left unmatched: 3. Here the CDR3 DNA reads TGTGCCAGCAGTTTAGCAGGGGGCGGCGGCTACACCTTC. This gives the protein CASSLAGGGGYTF.

The V and J genes are TRBV7-6 and TRBJ1-1; 7 bases align to TRBD1. The CDR3 is 17 amino acids. Germline V lookup: CDR1 SGHVS, CDR2 FNYEAQ. V gave up 5 bases and J gave up 1 base; unmatched junction bases: 13. The DNA of the CDR3 is TGTGCCAGCAGCCACGACCCAATAGGGGGCCAGAACACTGAAGCTTTCTTT. The encoded protein is CASSHDPIGGQNTEAFF. Looking up the rest from reference TRBV7-6 and TRBJ1-1 gives the full variable domain: GAGVSQSPRYKVTKRGQDVALRCDPISGHVSLYWYRQALGQGPEFLTYFNYEAQQDKSGLPNDRFSAERPEGSISTLTIQRTEQRDSAMYRCASSHDPIGGQNTEAFFGQGTRLTVV.

This sequence joins TRBV5-4 and TRBJ1-3; D remains unclear. This CDR3 comprises 13 residues. V lost 2 bases, J lost 0 bases, and 3 bases lay in between. Germline values: CDR1 SGHNT, CDR2 YYREEE (reference sequence). The CDR3 DNA sequence: TGTGCCAGCAGCTTCTACTCTGGAAACACCATATATTTT. Translating gives CASSFYSGNTIYF.

The chain couples TRBV5-1 to TRBJ2-5; no definite D call. The germline V gene has CDR1 SGHRS and CDR2 YFSETQ. The CDR3 has 15 amino acids. V dropped 1 base and J dropped 1 base, with 11 bases sitting between them. The CDR3, as DNA: TGCGCCAGCAGCTTGTCTTCCAGCCCCCAAGAGACCCAGTACTTC. It translates to CASSLSSSPQETQYF.

The chain has TRBV19 and TRBJ2-1, with 8 bases identical to TRBD2. Germline V gives CDR1 LNHDA, CDR2 SQIVND (reference sequence). J gave up 3 bases and V 7 bases, and 11 bases lay outside the gene matches. This CDR3 spans 16 amino acids. CDR3 DNA sequence: TGTGCCAGTACCGATAACGGGAGGGCCTACTACAATGAGCAGTTCTTC. This gives the protein CASTDNGRAYYNEQFF.

The chain is built from TRBV11-3 and TRBJ2-1, with TRBD1 identical over 7 bases. CDR3 size: 15 residues. Germline V gene sequence: CDR1 SGHNT, CDR2 YENEEA. V dropped 5 bases and J dropped 3; count of bases not matched to a gene: 7. DNA of the CDR3: TGTGCCAGCAGCACTGGGACAGACCTCTACAATGAGCAGTTCTTC. It is translated as CASSTGTDLYNEQFF. The full variable domain, rest sourced from reference TRBV11-3 and TRBJ2-1, is EAGVVQSPRYKIIEKKQPVAFWCNPISGHNTLYWYLQNLGQGPELLIRYENEEAVDDSQLPKDRFSAERLKGVDSTLKIQPAELGDSAVYLCASSTGTDLYNEQFFGPGTRLTVL.

The CDR3 bases are TGTGCCAGCAGTCTCGGACAGGGCTCTAACTATGGCTACACCTTC. It is translated as CASSLGQGSNYGYTF. The V and J genes are TRBV6-5 and TRBJ1-2, with 8 bases identical to TRBD1. The V gene end was trimmed by 5 bases and the J gene end by 0 bases; junction bases not matched to a gene: 5. The germline gives CDR1 MNHEY, CDR2 SVGAGI. CDR3 size: 15 residues.

The CDR3 nucleotides are TGTGCCAGCAGCCAAGAGATAGCGACCTTATCCTACGAGCAGTACTTC. This encodes CASSQEIATLSYEQYF. The chain carries TRBV3-1 (or the pseudogene TRBV3-2) and TRBJ2-7; D possibly corresponds to TRBD2 (5 bases). Germline CDR1 and CDR2: LGHDT and YNNKEL (reference sequence). Trimming took off 0 bases at V and 1 base at J, with 13 bases between the two ends. The CDR3 runs to 16 residues.

The gene calls are TRBV2 and TRBJ1-6, with 9 bases lining up with TRBD1. Germline V gene lookup returns CDR1 SNHLY and CDR2 FYNNEI. Trimming took 6 bases from V and 9 from J; bases not matched to a gene: 6. CDR3 length equals 14 residues. CDR3 sequence reads: CASRPGQGRSPLHF. The CDR3 nucleotides are TGTGCCAGCAGACCGGGACAGGGACGTTCACCCCTCCACTTT. Together with reference TRBV2 and TRBJ1-6, the CDR3 gives the full variable domain: EPEVTQTPSHQVTQMGQEVILRCVPISNHLYFYWYRQILGQKVEFLVSFYNNEISEKSEIFDDQFSVERPDGSNFTLKIRSTKLEDSAMYFCASRPGQGRSPLHFGNGTRLTVT.

The chain employs TRBV2 and TRBJ1-2; TRBD1 is a possible D gene (5 bases). This CDR3 region has 14 residues. Germline V gene data show CDR1 as SNHLY and CDR2 as FYNNEI. V lost 3 bases and J 5 bases, leaving 13 bases between the germline ends. Here the CDR3 reads CASSEQARAYGYTF. In DNA form, the CDR3 reads TGTGCCAGCAGTGAGCAGGCCAGGGCATATGGCTACACCTTC.

This clone occurred once. The chain couples TRBV11-2 to TRBJ2-1; TRBD1 matches 7 bases. The V gene's germline CDR1 is SGHAT and CDR2 FQNNGV. CDR3 length: 17 residues. V gave up 4 bases and J gave up 0 bases; unmatched junction bases: 9. For the CDR3, the DNA is TGTGCCAGCAGCTCCTTCCGGGACAGAAGCTCCTACAATGAGCAGTTCTTC. Its translation: CASSSFRDRSSYNEQFF.

This clone was observed a single time. This sequence joins TRBV6-2 or TRBV6-3 and TRBJ1-1; D unclear. There are 14 residues in the CDR3. The germline gives CDR1 MNHEY, CDR2 SVGEGT. Trimming cost V 2 bases and J 1 base, with 8 bases left between them. The CDR3 sequence: CASSYEEGNTEAFF. CDR3 coding DNA: TGTGCCAGCAGTTACGAGGAGGGGAACACTGAAGCTTTCTTT.

This clone was observed a few times. The rearrangement joins TRBV27 to TRBJ2-1; the match to TRBD2 covers 8 bases. With 3 bases clipped from V and 14 bases from J, the junction kept 9 bases outside the gene matches. The CDR3 covers 13 residues. The germline V gene has CDR1 MNHEY and CDR2 SMNVEV (reference sequence). This CDR3 is CASSFREGAEEFF. CDR3 in DNA: TGTGCCAGCAGTTTTCGGGAGGGAGCGGAAGAGTTCTTC.

A single count supports this clone. This chain links TRBV30 with TRBJ1-1; TRBD1 agrees at 8 bases. Germline V lookup: CDR1 GTSNPN, CDR2 SVGIG (reference sequence). The CDR3 extends over 13 amino acids. V was clipped by 5 bases and J by 3 bases; unmatched bases: 5. CDR3 region: CAWVDRDDTEAFF. The DNA for the CDR3 is TGTGCCTGGGTGGACAGGGATGACACTGAAGCTTTCTTT.

V is TRBV21-1 and J is TRBJ2-7; the table's D call TRBD1 went unverified against the DNA. TRBV21-1 is described as a pseudogene. The CDR3 has 17 amino acids. The CDR3 region is CASSLNGDRGPSYEQYF. The CDR3 DNA reads as TGTGCCAGCAGCCTCAATGGGGACAGGGGCCCCTCCTACGAGCAGTACTTC.

The rearrangement links TRBV28 to TRBJ2-1; 8 positions agree with TRBD2. The CDR3 covers 15 residues. Germline CDR1 reads MDHEN; CDR2 reads SYDVKM. The ends lost 7 bases at V and 3 bases at J; junction bases unmatched: 8. The CDR3 region is CASTPPAGDYNEQFF. The CDR3 coding sequence is TGTGCCAGCACCCCCCCAGCGGGGGACTACAATGAGCAGTTCTTC.

The chain couples TRBV7-2 to TRBJ2-7; 9 bases are a match to TRBD2. Germline CDR1 reads SGHTA; CDR2 reads FQGNSA. V lost 5 bases and J lost 13; bases outside the gene matches: 6. This CDR3 region has 11 residues. The chain's CDR3 is CASSDGLAQYF. In DNA form, the CDR3 reads TGTGCCAGCAGCGACGGACTAGCGCAATACTTC. Combining the CDR3 with reference TRBV7-2 and TRBJ2-7 gives the whole variable domain GAGVSQSPSNKVTEKGKDVELRCDPISGHTALYWYRQSLGQGLEFLIYFQGNSAPDKSGLPSDRFSAERTGGSVSTLTIQRTQQEDSAVYLCASSDGLAQYFGPGTRLTVT.

V and J are TRBV5-1 and TRBJ2-7; D might be TRBD1 (7 bases). Germline assignment: CDR1 SGHRS and CDR2 YFSETQ. The CDR3 has 15 amino acids. Trimming cost V 0 bases and J 1 base, with 11 bases left between them. The CDR3 region is CASSLVQGGSYEQYF. CDR3 in DNA: TGCGCCAGCAGCTTGGTTCAGGGGGGATCCTACGAGCAGTACTTC. Supplemented by reference TRBV5-1 and TRBJ2-7, the full variable domain reads KAGVTQTPRYLIKTRGQQVTLSCSPISGHRSVSWYQQTPGQGLQFLFEYFSETQRNKGNFPGRFSGRQFSNSRSEMNVSTLELGDSALYLCASSLVQGGSYEQYFGPGTRLTVT.

The chain joins TRBV7-2 to TRBJ2-1; D tentatively fits TRBD1 or TRBD2 (6 bases each). The CDR3 length is 16 residues. Germline-derived CDR1 and CDR2 are SGHTA and FQGNSA. V lost 1 base and J 8 bases, leaving 18 bases between the germline ends. Here the CDR3 reads CASSLEGGSGFDEQFF. The CDR3, as DNA: TGTGCCAGCAGCTTAGAGGGGGGATCGGGTTTCGATGAGCAGTTCTTC.